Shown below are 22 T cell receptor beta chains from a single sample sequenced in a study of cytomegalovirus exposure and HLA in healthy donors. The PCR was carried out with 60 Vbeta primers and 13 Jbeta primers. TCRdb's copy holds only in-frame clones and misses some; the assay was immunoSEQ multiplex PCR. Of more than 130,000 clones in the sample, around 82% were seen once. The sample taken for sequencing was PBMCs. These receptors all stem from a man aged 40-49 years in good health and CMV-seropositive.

The CDR3 here is CASSWDSATSREQFF. CDR3 bases: TGTGCCAGCAGCTGGGACTCAGCAACGTCTCGGGAGCAGTTCTTC. The chain recombines TRBV9 with TRBJ2-1; perhaps TRBD2 as D (6 bases). V was trimmed by 4 bases and J by 10 bases, leaving 21 bases between them. The CDR3 spans 15 residues. The germline gives CDR1 SGDLS, CDR2 YYNGEE.

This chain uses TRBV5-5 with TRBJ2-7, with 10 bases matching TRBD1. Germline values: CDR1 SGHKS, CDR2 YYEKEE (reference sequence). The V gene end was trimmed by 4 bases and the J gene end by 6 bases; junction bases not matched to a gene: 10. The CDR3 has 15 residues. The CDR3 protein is CASSHPRDRGLEQYF. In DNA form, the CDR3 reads TGTGCCAGCAGCCACCCTCGGGACAGGGGCCTCGAGCAGTACTTC.

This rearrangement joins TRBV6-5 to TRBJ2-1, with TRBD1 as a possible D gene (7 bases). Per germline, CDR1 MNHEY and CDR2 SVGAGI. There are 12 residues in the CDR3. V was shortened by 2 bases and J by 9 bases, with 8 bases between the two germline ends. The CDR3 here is CASSYQGGEQFF. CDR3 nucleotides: TGTGCCAGCAGTTACCAGGGGGGTGAGCAGTTCTTC.

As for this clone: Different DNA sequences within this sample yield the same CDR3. CDR3 sequence (DNA): TGTGCCAGCAGTTTATTAGACAGGGGGAATACCGGGGAGCTGTTTTTT. This encodes CASSLLDRGNTGELFF. This sequence joins TRBV28 and TRBJ2-2; 9 positions agree with TRBD1. The trim removed 1 base at V and 5 bases at J, leaving 5 bases unmatched. CDR1 is MDHEN, CDR2 SYDVKM, per germline. This CDR3 comprises 16 residues.

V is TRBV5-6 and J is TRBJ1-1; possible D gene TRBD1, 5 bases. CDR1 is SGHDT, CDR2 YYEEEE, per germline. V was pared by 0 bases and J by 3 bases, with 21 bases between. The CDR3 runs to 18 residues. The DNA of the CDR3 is TGTGCCAGCAGCTTGGGGGGGTGGGGGGTCCCGGGGGACACTGAAGCTTTCTTT. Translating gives CASSLGGWGVPGDTEAFF. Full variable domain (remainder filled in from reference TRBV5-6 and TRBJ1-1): DAGVTQSPTHLIKTRGQQVTLRCSPKSGHDTVSWYQQALGQGPQFIFQYYEEEERQRGNFPDRFSGHQFPNYSSELNVNALLLGDSALYLCASSLGGWGVPGDTEAFFGQGTRLTVV.

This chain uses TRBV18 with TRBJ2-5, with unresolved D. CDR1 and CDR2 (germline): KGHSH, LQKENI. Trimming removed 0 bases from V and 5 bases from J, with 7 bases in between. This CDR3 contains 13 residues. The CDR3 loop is CASSPPRGETQYF. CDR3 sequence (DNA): TGTGCCAGCTCACCACCTCGTGGCGAGACCCAGTACTTC.

The CDR3 region has the DNA TGCAGCGTTGACCGACAGGGCACAGATACGCAGTATTTT. Protein sequence: CSVDRQGTDTQYF. The chain uses TRBV29-1 and TRBJ2-3, with D perhaps TRBD1 (6 bases). The CDR3 is 13 residues long. V was shortened by 3 bases and J by 1 base, with 8 bases between the two germline ends. Germline V gene sequence: CDR1 SQVTM, CDR2 ANQGSEA.

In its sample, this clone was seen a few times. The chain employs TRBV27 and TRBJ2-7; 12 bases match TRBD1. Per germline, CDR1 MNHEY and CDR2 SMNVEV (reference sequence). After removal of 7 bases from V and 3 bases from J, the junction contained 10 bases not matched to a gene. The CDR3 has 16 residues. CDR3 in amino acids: CASMGPRDRGLYEQYF. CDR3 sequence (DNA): TGTGCCAGCATGGGGCCTCGGGACAGGGGGCTCTACGAGCAGTACTTC.

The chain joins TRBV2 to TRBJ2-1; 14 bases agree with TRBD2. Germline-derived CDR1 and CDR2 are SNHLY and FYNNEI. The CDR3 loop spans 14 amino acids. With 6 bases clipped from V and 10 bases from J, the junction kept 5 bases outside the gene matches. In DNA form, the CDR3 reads TGTGCCAGCAGGAGACTAGCGGGAGGGTGGGAGCAGTTCTTC. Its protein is CASRRLAGGWEQFF. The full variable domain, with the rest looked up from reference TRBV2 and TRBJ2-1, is EPEVTQTPSHQVTQMGQEVILRCVPISNHLYFYWYRQILGQKVEFLVSFYNNEISEKSEIFDDQFSVERPDGSNFTLKIRSTKLEDSAMYFCASRRLAGGWEQFFGPGTRLTVL.

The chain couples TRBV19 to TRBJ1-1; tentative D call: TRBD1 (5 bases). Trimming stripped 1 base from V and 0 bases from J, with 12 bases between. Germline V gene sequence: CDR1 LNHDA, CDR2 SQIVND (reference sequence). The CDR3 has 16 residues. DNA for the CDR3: TGTGCCAGTAGTATAGGAGGAGGGGCGATGAACACTGAAGCTTTCTTT. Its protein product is CASSIGGGAMNTEAFF. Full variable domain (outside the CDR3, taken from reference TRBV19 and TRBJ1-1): DGGITQSPKYLFRKEGQNVTLSCEQNLNHDAMYWYRQDPGQGLRLIYYSQIVNDFQKGDIAEGYSVSREKKESFPLTVTSAQKNPTAFYLCASSIGGGAMNTEAFFGQGTRLTVV.

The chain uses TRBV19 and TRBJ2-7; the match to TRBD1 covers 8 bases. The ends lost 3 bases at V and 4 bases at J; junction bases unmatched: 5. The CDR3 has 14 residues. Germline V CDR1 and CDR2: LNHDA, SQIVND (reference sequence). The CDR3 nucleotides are TGTGCCAGTAGTATTAACAGGGGGGCGTACGAGCAGTACTTC. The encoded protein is CASSINRGAYEQYF.

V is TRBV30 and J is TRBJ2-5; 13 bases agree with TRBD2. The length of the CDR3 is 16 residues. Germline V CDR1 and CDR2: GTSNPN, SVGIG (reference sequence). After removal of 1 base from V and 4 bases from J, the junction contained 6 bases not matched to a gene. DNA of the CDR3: TGTGCCTGGAGTGCTGGACTAGCGGGAGTTCTAGAGACCCAGTACTTC. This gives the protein CAWSAGLAGVLETQYF.

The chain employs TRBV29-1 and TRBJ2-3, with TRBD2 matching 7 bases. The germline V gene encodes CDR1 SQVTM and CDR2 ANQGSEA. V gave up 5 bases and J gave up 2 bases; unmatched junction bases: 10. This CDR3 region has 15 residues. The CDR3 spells CSVKGLVFATDTQYF. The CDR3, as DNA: TGCAGCGTTAAAGGACTAGTCTTTGCCACAGATACGCAGTATTTT.

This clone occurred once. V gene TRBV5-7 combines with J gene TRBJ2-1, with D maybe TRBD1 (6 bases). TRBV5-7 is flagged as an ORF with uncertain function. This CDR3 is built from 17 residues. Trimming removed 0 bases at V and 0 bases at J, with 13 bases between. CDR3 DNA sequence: TGTGCCAGCAGCTTGGTCAGGGGTCGATACTCCTACAATGAGCAGTTCTTC. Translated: CASSLVRGRYSYNEQFF.

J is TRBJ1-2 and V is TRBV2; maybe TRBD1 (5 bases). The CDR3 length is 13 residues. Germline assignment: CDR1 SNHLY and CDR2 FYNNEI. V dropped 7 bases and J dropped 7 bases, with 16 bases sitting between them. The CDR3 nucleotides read TGTGCCAGCACCGCGCGGGGCGCGGGTGGCTACACCTTC. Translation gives CASTARGAGGYTF.

The CDR3 sequence: CASSQSDRVYRYEQYF. DNA of the CDR3: TGCGCCAGCAGTCAATCCGACCGGGTCTATCGGTACGAGCAGTACTTC. The chain combines TRBV23-1 with TRBJ2-7; D uncertain. TRBV23-1 is an open reading frame whose function is uncertain. The CDR3 runs to 16 residues. The germline V and J ends were trimmed by 0 bases and 4 bases, with 16 bases remaining between them.

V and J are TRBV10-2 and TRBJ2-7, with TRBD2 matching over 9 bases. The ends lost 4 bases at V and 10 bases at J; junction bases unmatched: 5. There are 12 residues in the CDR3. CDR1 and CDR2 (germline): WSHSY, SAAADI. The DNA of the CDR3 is TGCGCCAGCAGTGGGGTAGCGGGAGTTCAGTACTTC. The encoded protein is CASSGVAGVQYF.

The CDR3 DNA reads TGTGCCAGTAGCTCGATTGGGGGGGAGACCCAGTACTTC. Translation: CASSSIGGETQYF. This sequence joins TRBV19 and TRBJ2-5; weak D call: TRBD2 (6 bases). Germline-derived CDR1 and CDR2 are LNHDA and SQIVND (reference sequence). Trimming left V 6 bases short and J 5 bases short, with 13 bases between. This CDR3 contains 13 residues.

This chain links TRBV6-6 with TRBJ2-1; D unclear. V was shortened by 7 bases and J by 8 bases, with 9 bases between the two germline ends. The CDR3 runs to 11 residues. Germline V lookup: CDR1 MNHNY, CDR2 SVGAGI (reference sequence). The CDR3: CASKLVDEQFF. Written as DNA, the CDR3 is TGTGCCAGCAAGCTGGTAGATGAGCAGTTCTTC.

CDR3 amino acids: CASRRRGVTGELFF. The CDR3 nucleotides read TGTGCCAGCAGGCGGAGGGGAGTGACCGGGGAGCTGTTTTTT. The chain recombines TRBV6-5 with TRBJ2-2, with D possibly matching TRBD2 (6 bases). V gave up 6 bases and J gave up 5 bases, with 13 bases separating them. Germline V gene lookup returns CDR1 MNHEY and CDR2 SVGAGI. CDR3 length equals 14 residues.

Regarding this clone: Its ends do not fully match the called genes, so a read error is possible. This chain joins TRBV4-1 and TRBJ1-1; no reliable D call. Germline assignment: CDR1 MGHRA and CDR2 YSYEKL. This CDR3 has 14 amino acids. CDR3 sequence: CAGSQDLMNTEAFF. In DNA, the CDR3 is TGCGCCGGCAGCCAAGATCTAATGAACACTGAAGCTTTCTTT.

The CDR3 DNA is TGTGCCAGTAGTGTTTACAATCAGCCCCAGCATTTT. It encodes CASSVYNQPQHF. This sequence joins TRBV19 and TRBJ1-5; no definite D call. The CDR3 spans 12 residues. Trimming removed 5 bases from V and 3 bases from J, with 5 bases in between. Germline CDR1 LNHDA, CDR2 SQIVND (reference sequence).